This T cell receptor beta chain was identified during a study of cytomegalovirus exposure and HLA in healthy donors. Study observations and caveats: Owing to their indistinguishability, certain V segments, notably TRBV6-2 and TRBV6-3, were excluded. Productive rates of about 90% or about 30% were seen for most TCR beta V segments in an earlier analysis. Later analysis demonstrated an association between a missense DCLRE1C variant and TCR beta V- and J-gene trimming.

The PCR ran on 60 Vbeta and 13 Jbeta primers. Method: immunoSEQ multiplex PCR; TCRdb's copy keeps in-frame clones and lacks some. The sample holds 150,000 to 200,000 clones, approximately 81% seen once. Comments on this clone: What it recognizes is unknown.

This CDR3 comprises 15 residues. CDR1 is SNHLY, CDR2 FYNNEI, per germline. V was clipped by 8 bases and J by 0 bases, with 13 bases between them. The sequence derives from a woman between 18 and 29 years old in good health and CMV-seropositive. The sample taken for sequencing was PBMCs. V gene TRBV2 combines with J gene TRBJ2-2; TRBD2 is a possible D gene (7 bases). DNA of the CDR3: TGTGCCAGCTCTCCGGGGGGCGCGAACACCGGGGAGCTGTTTTTT. It is translated as CASSPGGANTGELFF.